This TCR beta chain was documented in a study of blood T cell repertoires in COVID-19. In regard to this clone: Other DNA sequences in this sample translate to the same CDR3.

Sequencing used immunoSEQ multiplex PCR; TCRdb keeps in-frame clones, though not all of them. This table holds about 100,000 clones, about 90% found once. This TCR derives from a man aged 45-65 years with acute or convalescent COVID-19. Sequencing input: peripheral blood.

The CDR3 nucleotides read TGTGCCAGCAGCTCGAGGACAGGGAAGACCGGGGAGCTGTTTTTT. Translated, it gives CASSSRTGKTGELFF. This sequence joins TRBV11-3 and TRBJ2-2; the match to TRBD1 covers 8 bases. CDR1 is SGHNT, CDR2 YENEEA, per germline. This CDR3 contains 15 residues. The junction had 6 bases not matched to a gene; V was cut back by 4 bases and J by 5 bases.